The 20 T cell receptor beta chains reported below all come from one sample, sequenced in a study of T cell changes during pregnancy in multiple sclerosis. TCRdb's copy holds only in-frame clones and misses some; the assay was immunoSEQ multiplex PCR. The profile covers some 25,000 clones, with 70% to 90% appearing a single time and 0.65% to 0.85% taken by the ten largest. The sequenced sample was CD4+ T cells from peripheral blood mononuclear cells, obtained in the first trimester of pregnancy. The source of these receptors is a female donor in good health, enrolled as a control in a pregnancy study.

The chain employs TRBV7-9 and TRBJ1-4, with a tentative D call TRBD1 (5 bases). Germline V CDR1 and CDR2: SEHNR, FQNEAQ (reference sequence). The CDR3 spans 15 residues. Deletions cut 5 bases from V and 3 bases from J, with 13 bases between. Here the CDR3 reads CASSPAGTANEKLFF. Here the CDR3 DNA reads TGTGCCAGCAGCCCGGCCGGGACTGCTAATGAAAAACTGTTTTTT.

The V and J genes are TRBV6-1 and TRBJ2-7; D possibly corresponds to TRBD1 (7 bases). From germline, CDR1 is MNHNS and CDR2 SASEGT. Deletions cut 4 bases from V and 3 bases from J, with 16 bases between. The CDR3 is 15 residues long. In DNA form, the CDR3 reads TGTGCCAGCAGTGGATCCTCAGGGGGGCTCTACGAGCAGTACTTC. Amino acids: CASSGSSGGLYEQYF.

This chain links TRBV5-1 with TRBJ1-1, with D tentatively TRBD1 (5 bases). The length of the CDR3 is 16 residues. Between the trimmed V and J ends, which lost 7 bases and 1 base, there was a span of 20 bases. Germline V CDR1 and CDR2: SGHRS, YFSETQ. The CDR3 DNA follows: TGCGCCAGCGCACTAAGACGACGACAGAGGAACACTGAAGCTTTCTTT. Translating gives CASALRRRQRNTEAFF.

The J gene is TRBJ2-7, the V gene TRBV11-3, with D possibly TRBD2 on 6 matching bases. V lost 2 bases to trimming and J lost 3 bases, with 17 bases between them. CDR1 SGHNT and CDR2 YENEEA come from the germline V gene. CDR3 length equals 16 residues. Here the CDR3 reads CASSLPAGPLFYEQYF. In DNA form, the CDR3 reads TGTGCCAGCAGCTTACCCGCGGGACCCCTTTTCTACGAGCAGTACTTC.

V usage is TRBV13 and J usage is TRBJ2-3; the D gene is possibly TRBD2 (6 bases). This CDR3 region has 15 residues. V lost 1 base to trimming and J lost 3 bases, with 11 bases between them. CDR1 and CDR2 from the germline V gene are PRHDT and FYEKMQ (reference sequence). CDR3 bases: TGTGCCAGCAGCTTAGCGGGACTCCAGACAGATACGCAGTATTTT. Translated, it gives CASSLAGLQTDTQYF.

The chain links TRBV5-4 to TRBJ1-4; D not certain. CDR3 length: 13 residues. From germline, CDR1 is SGHNT and CDR2 YYREEE (reference sequence). The germline V and J ends were trimmed by 4 bases and 4 bases, with 8 bases remaining between them. CDR3 residues: CASSQPGNEKLFF. CDR3 DNA: TGTGCCAGCAGCCAGCCGGGTAATGAAAAACTGTTTTTT.

The rearrangement uses TRBV7-2 and TRBJ2-7; D is ambiguous. V lost 4 bases and J lost 4, with 14 bases in between. CDR1 and CDR2 (germline): SGHTA, FQGNSA. This CDR3 is built from 14 residues. This CDR3 is CASSWSPSSYEQYF. CDR3 nucleotides: TGTGCCAGCAGCTGGAGCCCTAGTTCGTACGAGCAGTACTTC. The complete variable domain, with remaining parts taken from reference TRBV7-2 and TRBJ2-7, reads GAGVSQSPSNKVTEKGKDVELRCDPISGHTALYWYRQSLGQGLEFLIYFQGNSAPDKSGLPSDRFSAERTGGSVSTLTIQRTQQEDSAVYLCASSWSPSSYEQYFGPGTRLTVT.

The chain is built from TRBV6-6 and TRBJ2-1; a weak D match, TRBD2 (5 bases). The V end lost 8 bases, the J end lost 0 bases, and 11 bases lay between the germline ends. Per germline, CDR1 MNHNY and CDR2 SVGAGI (reference sequence). The length of the CDR3 is 14 residues. The CDR3 DNA follows: TGTGCCAGCGCCAGACTAAGCTCCTACAATGAGCAGTTCTTC. Translating it yields CASARLSSYNEQFF.

This clone was seen just once. The CDR3 DNA follows: TGTGCCAGCAGGAGGGAGTCGAGGGGGCTGGATGAGCAGTTCTTC. Encoded protein: CASRRESRGLDEQFF. The chain is built from TRBV6-4 and TRBJ2-1; 7 bases map to TRBD1. CDR1 is MRHNA and CDR2 is SNTAGT in the germline V gene. Trimming at V came to 6 bases and at J to 8 bases, leaving 13 bases not matched to a gene. This CDR3 is 15 amino acids long.

The chain employs TRBV28 and TRBJ1-5; the D gene is possibly TRBD1 (5 bases). Trimming removed 2 bases from V and 1 base from J, with 9 bases in between. Germline-derived CDR1 and CDR2 are MDHEN and SYDVKM. The CDR3 is 15 amino acids. The CDR3 region is CASSLIGVSNQPQHF. In nucleotides, the CDR3 is TGTGCCAGCAGTTTAATAGGGGTAAGCAATCAGCCCCAGCATTTT.

The genes are TRBV19 and TRBJ2-4; 14 bases align to TRBD2. Germline CDR1 LNHDA, CDR2 SQIVND (reference sequence). CDR3 length: 19 amino acids. V shed 4 bases, J shed 6 bases, and the junction held 14 bases outside the gene matches. The DNA for the CDR3 is TGTGCCAGTAGTAGGGGGGGACTAGCGGGGGCCCAACGGGGAAACATTCAGTACTTC. This codes for CASSRGGLAGAQRGNIQYF.

This chain connects TRBV30 to TRBJ1-3; tentatively, D is TRBD1 (5 bases). Germline lookup yields CDR1 GTSNPN and CDR2 SVGIG (reference sequence). Trimming removed 3 bases at V and 2 bases at J, with 8 bases between. CDR3 length: 13 residues. The CDR3 nucleotides read TGTGCCTGGAGCCCAGGGCCTGGAAACACCATATATTTT. Protein product: CAWSPGPGNTIYF.

J is TRBJ1-1 and V is TRBV29-1; D remains ambiguous. The V gene's germline CDR1 is SQVTM and CDR2 ANQGSEA. The germline V and J ends were trimmed by 4 bases and 8 bases, with 14 bases remaining between them. CDR3 size: 12 residues. This chain's CDR3 is CSVVEGSREAFF. The CDR3, as DNA: TGCAGCGTTGTTGAAGGGAGCCGGGAAGCTTTCTTT.

The rearrangement uses TRBV5-4 and TRBJ2-5; 7 positions match TRBD2. Germline-derived CDR1 and CDR2 are SGHNT and YYREEE (reference sequence). Losses at the gene ends were 4 bases for V and 5 bases for J; bases not matched to a gene: 20. This CDR3 is built from 18 residues. CDR3 bases: TGTGCCAGCAGCCCCGTGCAAGCTATAACAATGGGGGGGGAGACCCAGTACTTC. This gives the protein CASSPVQAITMGGETQYF. The complete variable domain, with remaining parts taken from reference TRBV5-4 and TRBJ2-5, reads ETGVTQSPTHLIKTRGQQVTLRCSSQSGHNTVSWYQQALGQGPQFIFQYYREEENGRGNFPPRFSGLQFPNYSSELNVNALELDDSALYLCASSPVQAITMGGETQYFGPGTRLLVL.

V and J are TRBV5-4 and TRBJ2-3; perhaps TRBD1 as D (5 bases). Germline V gene data show CDR1 as SGHNT and CDR2 as YYREEE (reference sequence). V lost 4 bases and J 2 bases, leaving 14 bases between the germline ends. The CDR3 loop spans 15 amino acids. This CDR3 is CASSLDRGYTDTQYF. The DNA of the CDR3 is TGTGCCAGCAGCCTCGACAGAGGTTACACAGATACGCAGTATTTT.

This clone was found a few times. The rearrangement links TRBV30 to TRBJ1-5; D gene uncertain. Trimming left V 1 base short and J 4 bases short, with 5 bases between. The CDR3 sequence is 12 residues long. Germline V gene sequence: CDR1 GTSNPN, CDR2 SVGIG (reference sequence). CDR3 amino acids: CAWSGGNQPQHF. In nucleotides, the CDR3 is TGTGCCTGGAGTGGCGGGAATCAGCCCCAGCATTTT.

The gene calls are TRBV7-9 and TRBJ2-3; 7 bases fit TRBD2. J lost 0 bases, V lost 0 bases, and 6 bases had no gene match. The CDR3 is 17 amino acids. CDR1 SEHNR and CDR2 FQNEAQ come from the germline V gene (reference sequence). The CDR3 loop is CASSLARASGSTDTQYF. CDR3 sequence (DNA): TGTGCCAGCAGCTTAGCGAGGGCTAGCGGTAGCACAGATACGCAGTATTTT.

The rearrangement joins TRBV6-4 to TRBJ2-3; possibly TRBD1 for D (5 bases). The CDR3 runs to 15 residues. The V end lost 2 bases, the J end lost 2 bases, and 11 bases lay between the germline ends. Germline CDR1 MRHNA, CDR2 SNTAGT. The CDR3 bases are TGTGCCAGCAGTGACCGGCAGGGCCTCACAGATACGCAGTATTTT. Protein product: CASSDRQGLTDTQYF.

This clone was found once. The CDR3 protein is CASSLGLAGVTSFGDTQYF. As DNA, the CDR3 is TGTGCCAGCAGCTTGGGACTAGCGGGAGTCACCTCGTTCGGAGATACGCAGTATTTT. V and J are TRBV5-4 and TRBJ2-3; 12 positions agree with TRBD2. The CDR3 sequence is 19 residues long. Trimming cost V 0 bases and J 5 bases; bases outside gene matches: 13. CDR1 SGHNT and CDR2 YYREEE come from the germline V gene (reference sequence).

This clone was observed a handful of times. The chain's CDR3 is CASSLFNTEAFF. The CDR3, as DNA: TGTGCCAGCAGCCTATTTAACACTGAAGCTTTCTTT. The gene calls are TRBV2 and TRBJ1-1; no clear D gene. Germline values: CDR1 SNHLY, CDR2 FYNNEI. V was cut by 6 bases and J by 2 bases, with 7 bases left in between. The CDR3 runs to 12 residues.